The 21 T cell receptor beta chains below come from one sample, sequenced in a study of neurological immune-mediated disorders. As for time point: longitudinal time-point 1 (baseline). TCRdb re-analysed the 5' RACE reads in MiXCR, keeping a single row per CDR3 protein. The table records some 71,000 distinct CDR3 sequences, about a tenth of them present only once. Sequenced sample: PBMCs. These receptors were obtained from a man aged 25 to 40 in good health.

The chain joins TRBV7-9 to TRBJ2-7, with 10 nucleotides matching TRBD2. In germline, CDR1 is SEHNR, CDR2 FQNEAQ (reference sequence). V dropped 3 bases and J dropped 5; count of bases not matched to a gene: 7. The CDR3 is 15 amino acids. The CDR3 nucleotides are TGTGCCAGCAGCTTTGGGGCTAGCGGGAGTGACGAGCAGTACTTC. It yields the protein CASSFGASGSDEQYF.

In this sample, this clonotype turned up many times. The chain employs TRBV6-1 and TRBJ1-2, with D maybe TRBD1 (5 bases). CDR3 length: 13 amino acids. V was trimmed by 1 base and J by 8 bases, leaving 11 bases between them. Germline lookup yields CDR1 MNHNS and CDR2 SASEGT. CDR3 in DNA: TGTGCCAGCAGTGAAGACGAGGGGTACGGCTACACCTTC. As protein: CASSEDEGYGYTF.

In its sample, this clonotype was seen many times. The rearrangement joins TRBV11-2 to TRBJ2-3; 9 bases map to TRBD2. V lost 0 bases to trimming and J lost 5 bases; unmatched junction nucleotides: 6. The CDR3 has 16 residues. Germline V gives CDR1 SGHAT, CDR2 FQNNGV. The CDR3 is CASSLEGREGVDTQYF. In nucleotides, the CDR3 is TGTGCCAGCAGCTTAGAGGGGCGGGAGGGGGTAGATACGCAGTATTTT.

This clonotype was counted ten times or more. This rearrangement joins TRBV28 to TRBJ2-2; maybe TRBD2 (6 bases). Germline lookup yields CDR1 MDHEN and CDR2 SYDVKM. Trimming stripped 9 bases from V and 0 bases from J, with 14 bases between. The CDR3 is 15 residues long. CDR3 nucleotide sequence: TGTGCCAGTTTTAATAGCGGCGCGAACACCGGGGAGCTGTTTTTT. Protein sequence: CASFNSGANTGELFF.

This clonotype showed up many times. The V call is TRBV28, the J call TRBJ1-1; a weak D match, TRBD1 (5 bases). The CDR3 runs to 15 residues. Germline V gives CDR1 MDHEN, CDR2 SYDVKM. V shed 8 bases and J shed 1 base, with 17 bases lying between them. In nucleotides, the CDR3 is TGTGCCAGCCAGGGAAAAATGCGGAGGAACACTGAAGCTTTCTTT. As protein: CASQGKMRRNTEAFF.

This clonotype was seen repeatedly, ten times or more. CDR3 protein: CASSEQGYNEQFF. The DNA for the CDR3 is TGTGCCAGCAGTGAACAGGGTTACAATGAGCAGTTCTTC. The rearrangement joins TRBV12-3 or TRBV12-4 to TRBJ2-1, with D tentatively TRBD1 (6 bases). V lost 5 bases and J lost 4, with 9 bases in between. This CDR3 is built from 13 residues.

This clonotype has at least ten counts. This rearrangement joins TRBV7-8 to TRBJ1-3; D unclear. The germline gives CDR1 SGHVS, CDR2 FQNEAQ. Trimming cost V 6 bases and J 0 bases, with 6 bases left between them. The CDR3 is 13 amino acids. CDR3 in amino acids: CASSFNSGNTIYF. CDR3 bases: TGTGCCAGCAGTTTTAACTCTGGAAACACCATATATTTT.

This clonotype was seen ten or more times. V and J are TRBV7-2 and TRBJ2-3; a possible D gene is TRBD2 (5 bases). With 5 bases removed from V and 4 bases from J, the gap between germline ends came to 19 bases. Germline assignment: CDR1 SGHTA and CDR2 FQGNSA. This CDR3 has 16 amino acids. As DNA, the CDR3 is TGTGCCAGCAGCCTCTTCGCGGCAGGAGCGGCAGATACGCAGTATTTT. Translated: CASSLFAAGAADTQYF. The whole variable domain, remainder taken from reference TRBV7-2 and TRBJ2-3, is GAGVSQSPSNKVTEKGKDVELRCDPISGHTALYWYRQSLGQGLEFLIYFQGNSAPDKSGLPSDRFSAERTGGSVSTLTIQRTQQEDSAVYLCASSLFAAGAADTQYFGPGTRLTVL.

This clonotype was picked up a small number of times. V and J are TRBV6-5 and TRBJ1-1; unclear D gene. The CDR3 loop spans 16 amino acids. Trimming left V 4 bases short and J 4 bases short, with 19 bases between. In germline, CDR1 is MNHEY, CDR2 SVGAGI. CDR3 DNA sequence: TGTGCCAGCAGTTTCGTCATGACGACATGGGGCACTGAAGCTTTCTTT. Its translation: CASSFVMTTWGTEAFF.

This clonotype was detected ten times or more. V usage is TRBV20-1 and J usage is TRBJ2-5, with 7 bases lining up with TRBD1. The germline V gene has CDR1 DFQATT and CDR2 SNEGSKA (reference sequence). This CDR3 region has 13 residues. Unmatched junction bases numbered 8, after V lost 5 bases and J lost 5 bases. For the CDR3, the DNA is TGCAGTGCTCCCACAGGGGTAGGGGAGACCCAGTACTTC. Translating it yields CSAPTGVGETQYF.

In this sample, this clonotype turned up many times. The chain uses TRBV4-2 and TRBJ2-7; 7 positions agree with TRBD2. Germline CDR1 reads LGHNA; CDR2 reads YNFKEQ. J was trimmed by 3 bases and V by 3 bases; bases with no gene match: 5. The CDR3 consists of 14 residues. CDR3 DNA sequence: TGTGCCAGCAGCCACTCACGGGGGGACTACGAGCAGTACTTC. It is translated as CASSHSRGDYEQYF.

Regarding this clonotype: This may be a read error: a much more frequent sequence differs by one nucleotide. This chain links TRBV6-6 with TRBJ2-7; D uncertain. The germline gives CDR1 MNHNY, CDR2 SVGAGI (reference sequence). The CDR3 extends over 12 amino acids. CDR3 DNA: TGTGCCAGCAGCGACGACATCTACGATCAGTACTTC. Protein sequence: CASSDDIYDQYF.

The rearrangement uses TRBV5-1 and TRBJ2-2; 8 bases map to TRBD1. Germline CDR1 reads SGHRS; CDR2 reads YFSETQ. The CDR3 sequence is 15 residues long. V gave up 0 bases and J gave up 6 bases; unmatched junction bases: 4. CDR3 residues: CASSLVAGGSGELFF. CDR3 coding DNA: TGCGCCAGCAGCTTGGTGGCAGGGGGCTCCGGGGAGCTGTTTTTT.

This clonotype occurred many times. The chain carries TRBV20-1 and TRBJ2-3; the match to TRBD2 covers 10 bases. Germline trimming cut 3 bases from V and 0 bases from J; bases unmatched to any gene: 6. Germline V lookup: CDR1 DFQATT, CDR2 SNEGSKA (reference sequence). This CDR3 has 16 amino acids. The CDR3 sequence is CSASRTSGTSTDTQYF. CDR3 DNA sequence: TGCAGTGCTAGCCGGACTAGCGGAACTAGCACAGATACGCAGTATTTT.

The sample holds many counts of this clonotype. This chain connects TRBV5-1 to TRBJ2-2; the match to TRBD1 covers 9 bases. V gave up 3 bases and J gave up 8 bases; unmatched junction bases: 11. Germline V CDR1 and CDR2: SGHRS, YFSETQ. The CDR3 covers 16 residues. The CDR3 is CASSYGPGQGLGELFF. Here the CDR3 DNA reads TGCGCCAGCAGCTATGGACCGGGACAGGGCCTAGGGGAGCTGTTTTTT. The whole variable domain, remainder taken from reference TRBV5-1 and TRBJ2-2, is KAGVTQTPRYLIKTRGQQVTLSCSPISGHRSVSWYQQTPGQGLQFLFEYFSETQRNKGNFPGRFSGRQFSNSRSEMNVSTLELGDSALYLCASSYGPGQGLGELFFGEGSRLTVL.

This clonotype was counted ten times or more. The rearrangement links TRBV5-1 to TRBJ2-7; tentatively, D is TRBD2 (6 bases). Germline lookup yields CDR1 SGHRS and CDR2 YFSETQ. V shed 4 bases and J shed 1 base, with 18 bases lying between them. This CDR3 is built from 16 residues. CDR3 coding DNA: TGCGCCAGCAGCCCCGGAGGGCTAGCCAATTCCTACGAGCAGTACTTC. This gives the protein CASSPGGLANSYEQYF.

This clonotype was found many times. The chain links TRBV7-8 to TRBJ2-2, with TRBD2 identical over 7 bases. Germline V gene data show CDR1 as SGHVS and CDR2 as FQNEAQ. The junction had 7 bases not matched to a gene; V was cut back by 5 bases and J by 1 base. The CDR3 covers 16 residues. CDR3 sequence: CASSLALAVNTGELFF. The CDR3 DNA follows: TGTGCCAGCAGCCTTGCTCTAGCGGTGAACACCGGGGAGCTGTTTTTT.

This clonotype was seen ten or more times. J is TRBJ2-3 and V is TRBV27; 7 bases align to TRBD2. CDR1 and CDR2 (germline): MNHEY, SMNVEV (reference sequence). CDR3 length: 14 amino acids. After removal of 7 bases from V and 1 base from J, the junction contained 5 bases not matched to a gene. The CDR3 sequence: CASKSAGGTDTQYF. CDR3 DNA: TGTGCCAGCAAATCGGCGGGAGGCACAGATACGCAGTATTTT.

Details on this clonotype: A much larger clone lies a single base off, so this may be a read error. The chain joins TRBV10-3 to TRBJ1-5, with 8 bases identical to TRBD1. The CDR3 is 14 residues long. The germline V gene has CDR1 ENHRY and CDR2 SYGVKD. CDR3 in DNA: TGTGCCATCAGTGGACAGGGGTACAATCAGCCCCAGAATTTT. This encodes CAISGQGYNQPQNF.

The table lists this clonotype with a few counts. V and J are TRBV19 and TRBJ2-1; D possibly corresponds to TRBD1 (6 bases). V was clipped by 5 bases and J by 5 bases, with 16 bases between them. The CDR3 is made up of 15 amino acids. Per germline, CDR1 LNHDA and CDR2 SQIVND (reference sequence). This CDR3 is CASSFYRDTNNEQFF. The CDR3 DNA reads TGTGCCAGTAGTTTCTACCGGGACACTAACAATGAGCAGTTCTTC.

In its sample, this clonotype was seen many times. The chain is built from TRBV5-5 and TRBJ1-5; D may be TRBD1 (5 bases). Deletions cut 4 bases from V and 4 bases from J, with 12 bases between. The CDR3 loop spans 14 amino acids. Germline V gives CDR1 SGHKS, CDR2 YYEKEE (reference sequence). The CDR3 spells CASSTQGGNQPQHF. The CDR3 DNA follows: TGTGCCAGCAGCACCCAGGGTGGGAATCAGCCCCAGCATTTT.